This TCR beta chain was sequenced in a study of blood T cell repertoires in COVID-19. Clones were read by immunoSEQ multiplex PCR, and TCRdb kept only the in-frame ones, dropping some. The sample records about 81,000 clones, roughly 88% being singletons. Germline V CDR1 and CDR2: SGHVS, FNYEAQ. The CDR3 loop spans 16 amino acids. The V end was cut by 5 bases, the J end by 1 base, with 16 bases between. The sample was peripheral blood. This clonotype originated in a woman at least 80 years old with acute or convalescent COVID-19. The rearrangement joins TRBV7-6 to TRBJ2-3; the D gene is possibly TRBD1 (6 bases). Here the CDR3 reads CASSPPTGSRTDTQYF. Written as DNA, the CDR3 is TGTGCCAGCAGCCCACCTACAGGGAGCCGCACAGATACGCAGTATTTT.